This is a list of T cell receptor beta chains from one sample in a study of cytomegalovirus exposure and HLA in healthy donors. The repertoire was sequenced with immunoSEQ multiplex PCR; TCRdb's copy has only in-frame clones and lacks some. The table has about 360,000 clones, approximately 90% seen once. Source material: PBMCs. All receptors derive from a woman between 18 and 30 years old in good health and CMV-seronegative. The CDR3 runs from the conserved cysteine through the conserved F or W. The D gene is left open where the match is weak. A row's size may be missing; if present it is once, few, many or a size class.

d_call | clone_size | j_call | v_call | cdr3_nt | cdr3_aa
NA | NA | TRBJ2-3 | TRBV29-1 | TGCAGCGTCAACGAGGGAGATACGCAGTATTTT | CSVNEGDTQYF
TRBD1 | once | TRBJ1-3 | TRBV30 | TGTGCCTGGAGTCCTGGACAGGGGACTGGAAACACCATATATTTT | CAWSPGQGTGNTIYF
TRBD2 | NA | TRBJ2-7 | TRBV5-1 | TGCGCCAGCACCCGGACGGCGGGAGGTAAATACGAGCAGTACTTC | CASTRTAGGKYEQYF
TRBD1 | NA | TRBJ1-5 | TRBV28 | TGTGCCAGCAGATCGTCCGGGACAGGGGCTTATCGGGGCAATCAGCCCCAGCATTTT | CASRSSGTGAYRGNQPQHF
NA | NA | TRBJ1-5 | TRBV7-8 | TGTGCCAGCAGCTTAGGGGCGTGGGGCAATCAGCCCCAGCATTTT | CASSLGAWGNQPQHF
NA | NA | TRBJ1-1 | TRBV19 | TGTGCCACCAAGTCCCGCCCCACAGGGTTCGAAGCTTTCTTT | CATKSRPTGFEAFF
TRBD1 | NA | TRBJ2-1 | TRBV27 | TGTGCCAGCAGTTCCCAGGGGGCCGGCTCCTCCTACAATGAGCAGTTCTTC | CASSSQGAGSSYNEQFF
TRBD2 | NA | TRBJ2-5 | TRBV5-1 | TGCGCCAGCAGCGGGGACAGGGTCTTTGGGACTAGCGGAGAAAGCCTTCAAGAGACCCAGTACTTC | CASSGDRVFGTSGESLQETQYF
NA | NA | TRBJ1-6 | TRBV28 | TGTGCCAGCAGCCTCGACTTTGGTAATTCACCCCTCCACTTT | CASSLDFGNSPLHF
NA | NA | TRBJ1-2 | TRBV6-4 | TGTGCCAGCAGACCCCACGACAGCTATGCTGGCTACACCTTC | CASRPHDSYAGYTF
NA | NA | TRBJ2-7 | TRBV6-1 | TGTGCCAGCAGTGACGTAAGAGCCTACGAGCAGTACTTC | CASSDVRAYEQYF
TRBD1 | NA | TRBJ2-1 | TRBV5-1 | TGCGCCAGCAGCTTGGCGCAGGGGGCGTTTCGGGAGCAGTTCTTC | CASSLAQGAFREQFF
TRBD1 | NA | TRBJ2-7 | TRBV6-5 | TGTGCCAGCAGTCTTTTGACAGGGGGGTACGAGCAGTACTTC | CASSLLTGGYEQYF
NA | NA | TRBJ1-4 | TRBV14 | TGTGCCAGCAGCCAATACGGGGAAAAACTGTTTTTT | CASSQYGEKLFF
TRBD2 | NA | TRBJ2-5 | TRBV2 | TGTGCCAGCAGTGAAGTCCTAGCGGGGCAAGAGACCCAGTACTTC | CASSEVLAGQETQYF
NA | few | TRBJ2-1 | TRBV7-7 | TGTGCCAGCAGCTTAGACGGGAGTATCAACAATGAGCAGTTCTTC | CASSLDGSINNEQFF
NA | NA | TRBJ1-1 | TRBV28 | TGTGCCAGCAGTCTCGGACTCGGGCTGACTGAAGCTTTCTTT | CASSLGLGLTEAFF
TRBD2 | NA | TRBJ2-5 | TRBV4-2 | TGTGCCAGCAGCCAAGATAGGGGCGGGGGGGAGACCCAGTACTTC | CASSQDRGGGETQYF
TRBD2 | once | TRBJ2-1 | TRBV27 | TGTGCCAGCAGTGGCGGGGGGGCCGGTCTCAATGAGCAGTTCTTC | CASSGGGAGLNEQFF
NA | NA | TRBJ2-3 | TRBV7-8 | TGTGCCAGCAGCCCTATCCGGCCGACAAGTACAGATACGCAGTATTTT | CASSPIRPTSTDTQYF
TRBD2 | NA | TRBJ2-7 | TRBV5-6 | TGTGCCAGCAGCTCCGGGGGGGCATCCTACGAGCAGTACTTC | CASSSGGASYEQYF
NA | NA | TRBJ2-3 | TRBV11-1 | TGTGCCAGCAGCCCGAGGACTGGGAGCACAGATACGCAGTATTTT | CASSPRTGSTDTQYF
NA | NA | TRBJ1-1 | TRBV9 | TGTGCCAGCAGCGTTGACCCTGGGAGCACTGAAGCTTTCTTT | CASSVDPGSTEAFF
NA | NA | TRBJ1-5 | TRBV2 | TGTGCCAGCAGTTTCAGGGATCAGCCCCAGCATTTT | CASSFRDQPQHF
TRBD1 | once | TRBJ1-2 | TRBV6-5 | TGTGCCAGCAGGGCGGGACAGCACTATGGCTACACCTTC | CASRAGQHYGYTF
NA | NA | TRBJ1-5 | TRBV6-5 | TGTGCCAGCAGTTACTCCCGGGGAAATCAGCCCCAGCATTTT | CASSYSRGNQPQHF
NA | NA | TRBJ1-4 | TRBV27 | TGTGCCAGCAGTTTGAGACAGTTTAATGAAAAACTGTTTTTT | CASSLRQFNEKLFF
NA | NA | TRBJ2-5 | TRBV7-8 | TGTGCCAGCAGGAGGACAGCCCAAGAGACCCAGTACTTC | CASRRTAQETQYF
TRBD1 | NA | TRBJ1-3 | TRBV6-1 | TGTGCCAGCAGTGAAGGGAGGGGACAGGGCTACGGAAACACCATATATTTT | CASSEGRGQGYGNTIYF
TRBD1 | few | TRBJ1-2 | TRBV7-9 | TGTGCCAGCAGCCCCGGGGACAGGGGGCCTACTAACTATGGCTACACCTTC | CASSPGDRGPTNYGYTF
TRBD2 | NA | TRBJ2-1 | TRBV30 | TGTGCCTGGAGTGTACAGATTAGCGGGCCCTACAATGAGCAGTTCTTC | CAWSVQISGPYNEQFF
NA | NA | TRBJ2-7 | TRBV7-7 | TGTGCCAGCTCGGAACAGGGCGACGAGCAGTACTTC | CASSEQGDEQYF
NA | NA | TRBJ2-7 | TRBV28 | TGTGCCAGCAGTTTGCTCGGGACCTACGAGCAGTACTTC | CASSLLGTYEQYF
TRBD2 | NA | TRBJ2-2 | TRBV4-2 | TGTGCCAGCAGCCAAGAGTGGCGGGGGGGCGTGCTGTTTTTT | CASSQEWRGGVLFF
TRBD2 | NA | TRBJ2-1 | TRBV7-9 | TGTGCCAGCAGCGGTAGTAGCGGGAGCTACTCCTACAATGAGCAGTTCTTC | CASSGSSGSYSYNEQFF